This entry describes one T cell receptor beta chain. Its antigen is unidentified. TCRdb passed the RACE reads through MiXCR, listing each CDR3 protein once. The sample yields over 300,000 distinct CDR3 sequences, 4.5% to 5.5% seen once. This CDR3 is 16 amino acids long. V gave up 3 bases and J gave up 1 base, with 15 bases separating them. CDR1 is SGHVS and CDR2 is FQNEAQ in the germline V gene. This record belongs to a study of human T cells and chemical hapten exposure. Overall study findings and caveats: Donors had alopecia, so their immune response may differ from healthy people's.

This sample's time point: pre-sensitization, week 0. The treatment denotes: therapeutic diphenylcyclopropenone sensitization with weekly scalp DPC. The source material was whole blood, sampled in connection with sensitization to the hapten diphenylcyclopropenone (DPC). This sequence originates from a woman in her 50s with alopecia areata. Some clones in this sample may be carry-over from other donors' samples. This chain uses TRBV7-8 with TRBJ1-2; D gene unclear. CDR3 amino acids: CASSFNAPGVNYGYTF. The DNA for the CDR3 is TGTGCCAGCAGCTTCAATGCGCCAGGCGTTAACTATGGCTACACCTTC.